Presented here are 24 T cell receptor beta chains from one specimen sequenced in a study of blood T cell repertoires in COVID-19. Repertoires were generated with immunoSEQ multiplex PCR, while TCRdb's copy carries only in-frame clones and drops some. The sample holds around 250,000 clones, roughly nine tenths seen once. The specimen was peripheral blood. The receptors were sampled from a man between 60 and 75 years old with acute or convalescent COVID-19.

V gene TRBV9 combines with J gene TRBJ1-5; 9 bases are a match to TRBD1. Germline CDR1 reads SGDLS; CDR2 reads YYNGEE. With V trimmed by 4 bases and J by 6 bases, 8 bases remained unmatched. The CDR3 extends over 15 amino acids. CDR3 sequence (DNA): TGTGCCAGCAGCCCACAGGGGGCGGTTGGTCAGCCCCAGCATTTT. This translates into CASSPQGAVGQPQHF.

The rearrangement joins TRBV5-1 to TRBJ2-1; TRBD1 aligns across 8 bases. After removal of 4 bases from V and 5 bases from J, the junction contained 11 bases not matched to a gene. From germline, CDR1 is SGHRS and CDR2 YFSETQ. The CDR3 is 16 amino acids. Written as DNA, the CDR3 is TGCGCCAGCAGCCCGAGGTGGACAGGGATGGACAATGAGCAGTTCTTC. Its protein product is CASSPRWTGMDNEQFF.

The chain links TRBV4-1 to TRBJ2-1, with D possibly TRBD1 on 6 matching bases. V lost 1 base, J lost 6 bases, and 13 bases lay in between. Germline V CDR1 and CDR2: MGHRA, YSYEKL. The CDR3 has 15 amino acids. As DNA, the CDR3 is TGCGCCAGCAGCCAAGCGGGGACAATAGGCAATGAGCAGTTCTTC. Its protein is CASSQAGTIGNEQFF.

In its sample, this clone was seen a few times. The chain couples TRBV12-2 to TRBJ1-5; TRBD1, the D gene given by the table, was not confirmed from the DNA. TRBV12-2 constitutes a pseudogene. The CDR3 contains 16 residues. As DNA, the CDR3 is TGTGCAAGTCGCTTAGGGACAGAGCATAGCAATCAGCCCCAGCATTTT. As protein: CASRLGTEHSNQPQHF.

The chain uses TRBV4-3 and TRBJ1-5; no clear D gene. Between the trimmed V and J ends, which lost 1 base and 6 bases, there was a span of 10 bases. CDR1 is LGHNA and CDR2 is YSLEER in the germline V gene. There are 14 residues in the CDR3. CDR3 in DNA: TGCGCCAGCAGCCAAGTCCGGGGTAGTCAGCCCCAGCATTTT. Protein product: CASSQVRGSQPQHF.

This clone was observed a few times. This chain links TRBV20-1 with TRBJ2-1; unclear D gene. The ends were cut back, 5 bases at V and 7 bases at J, with 9 bases in the middle. This CDR3 has 11 amino acids. Germline V gives CDR1 DFQATT, CDR2 SNEGSKA (reference sequence). This chain's CDR3 is CSAPFGNEQFF. In DNA, the CDR3 is TGCAGTGCTCCGTTCGGGAATGAGCAGTTCTTC.

This clone occurred once. J is TRBJ2-7 and V is TRBV23-1; 7 bases are a match to TRBD1. TRBV23-1 is placed among ORFs of uncertain function. This CDR3 region has 17 residues. The V segment lost 0 bases and the J segment 7 bases; nucleotides outside the gene matches: 15. For the CDR3, the DNA is TGCGCCAGCAGTCAATCACTTGCACAGGGGATTTTGGGGGAGCAGTACTTC. It codes for CASSQSLAQGILGEQYF.

This sequence joins TRBV7-2 and TRBJ1-2, with D possibly TRBD1 on 6 matching bases. Trimming took 3 bases from V and 8 from J, leaving 16 bases between them. CDR1 is SGHTA, CDR2 FQGNSA, per germline. The CDR3 loop spans 14 amino acids. CDR3: CASSLPGRGAGYTF. CDR3 coding DNA: TGTGCCAGCAGCTTGCCGGGGAGGGGGGCCGGCTACACCTTC. The complete variable domain, with remaining parts taken from reference TRBV7-2 and TRBJ1-2, reads GAGVSQSPSNKVTEKGKDVELRCDPISGHTALYWYRQSLGQGLEFLIYFQGNSAPDKSGLPSDRFSAERTGGSVSTLTIQRTQQEDSAVYLCASSLPGRGAGYTFGSGTRLTVV.

The V call is TRBV2, the J call TRBJ1-3; 7 nucleotides agree with TRBD1. The CDR3 length is 17 residues. CDR1 is SNHLY and CDR2 is FYNNEI in the germline V gene. The junction had 12 bases not matched to a gene; V was cut back by 6 bases and J by 1 base. The CDR3 sequence: CASSEEGGGTSGNTIYF. CDR3 in DNA: TGTGCCAGCAGCGAGGAAGGAGGGGGCACGTCTGGAAACACCATATATTTT.

The chain has TRBV11-3 and TRBJ2-3, with D unclear. The CDR3 is 13 amino acids. The ends were cut back, 1 base at V and 2 bases at J, with 4 bases in the middle. Germline CDR1 and CDR2: SGHNT and YENEEA. The CDR3 DNA follows: TGTGCCAGCAGCTTAGTCTCCACAGATACGCAGTATTTT. Its translation: CASSLVSTDTQYF.

This sequence joins TRBV28 and TRBJ1-2; a possible D gene is TRBD1 (5 bases). Deletions cut 2 bases from V and 8 bases from J, with 12 bases between. Germline CDR1 is MDHEN and CDR2 is SYDVKM. CDR3 length: 13 amino acids. CDR3 DNA sequence: TGTGCCAGCAGTTTACCAGGGCTTTTCGGCTACACCTTC. Amino acid sequence: CASSLPGLFGYTF.

The chain employs TRBV18 and TRBJ2-1; perhaps TRBD2 as D (6 bases). The ends were cut back, 2 bases at V and 10 bases at J, with 12 bases in the middle. Germline V gene lookup returns CDR1 KGHSH and CDR2 LQKENI. The CDR3 loop spans 13 amino acids. This CDR3 reads CASSPFGRNEQFF. The CDR3 DNA sequence: TGTGCCAGCTCACCATTTGGGAGGAACGAGCAGTTCTTC. The full variable domain, its missing parts supplied by reference TRBV18 and TRBJ2-1, is NAGVMQNPRHLVRRRGQEARLRCSPMKGHSHVYWYRQLPEEGLKFMVYLQKENIIDESGMPKERFSAEFPKEGPSILRIQQVVRGDSAAYFCASSPFGRNEQFFGPGTRLTVL.

The chain has TRBV3-1 (or the pseudogene TRBV3-2) and TRBJ1-5; tentative D call: TRBD1 (6 bases). CDR3 length: 15 amino acids. Germline loops: CDR1 LGHDT, CDR2 YNNKEL (reference sequence). V dropped 0 bases and J dropped 6 bases, with 12 bases sitting between them. The CDR3 coding sequence is TGTGCCAGCAGCCAAGAAGGGGGGGCAGCTCAGCCCCAGCATTTT. Translation: CASSQEGGAAQPQHF.

The rearrangement uses TRBV11-2 and TRBJ1-4; D might be TRBD1 (5 bases). The CDR3 has 14 amino acids. Germline lookup yields CDR1 SGHAT and CDR2 FQNNGV. V gave up 3 bases and J gave up 8 bases, with 13 bases separating them. The CDR3 loop is CASSFTGGGEKLFF. The CDR3 coding sequence is TGTGCCAGCAGCTTCACCGGCGGGGGGGAAAAACTGTTTTTT.

CDR3 region: CASSSDRGSEKLFF. The CDR3 DNA follows: TGTGCCAGCAGCTCGGACAGGGGAAGTGAAAAACTGTTTTTT. The chain has TRBV7-9 and TRBJ1-4; 9 nucleotides match TRBD1. Unmatched junction bases numbered 4, after V lost 4 bases and J lost 7 bases. The CDR3 totals 14 residues. Germline CDR1 is SEHNR and CDR2 is FQNEAQ (reference sequence).

The chain carries TRBV9 and TRBJ1-4; D remains unclear. V was cut by 0 bases and J by 0 bases, with 9 bases left in between. CDR1 is SGDLS, CDR2 YYNGEE, per germline. This CDR3 contains 16 residues. The CDR3 region is CASSVDWRATNEKLFF. CDR3 DNA sequence: TGTGCCAGCAGCGTAGACTGGCGGGCAACTAATGAAAAACTGTTTTTT.

The gene calls are TRBV28 and TRBJ2-7; D call uncertain. V was clipped by 5 bases and J by 3 bases, with 11 bases between them. The CDR3 has 13 amino acids. Germline CDR1 reads MDHEN; CDR2 reads SYDVKM. DNA for the CDR3: TGTGCCAGCAGTCCCCGGGTGCGCTACGAGCAGTACTTC. It is translated as CASSPRVRYEQYF.

DNA for the CDR3: TGTGCCAGCAGCATACTAGGGCAGACGAACACTGAAGCTTTCTTT. It codes for CASSILGQTNTEAFF. This chain connects TRBV28 to TRBJ1-1; D not resolved. This CDR3 comprises 15 residues. V lost 6 bases, J lost 1 base, and 15 bases lay in between. Looked up from germline, CDR1 is MDHEN and CDR2 is SYDVKM.

The CDR3 is CASISYTGTGEKLFF. In DNA form, the CDR3 reads TGTGCCAGCATTTCTTACACAGGGACGGGGGAAAAACTGTTTTTT. J is TRBJ1-4 and V is TRBV2; possible D gene TRBD1, 6 bases. This CDR3 has 15 residues. The germline V gene encodes CDR1 SNHLY and CDR2 FYNNEI. Trimming removed 7 bases at V and 8 bases at J, with 20 bases between.

The chain combines TRBV28 with TRBJ2-1; TRBD2 agrees at 11 bases. CDR3 length: 17 residues. CDR1 is MDHEN and CDR2 is SYDVKM in the germline V gene. V lost 6 bases and J lost 0; bases outside the gene matches: 7. The CDR3 region is CASSRRLAGRSYNEQFF. The CDR3 DNA is TGTGCCAGCAGCCGAAGACTAGCGGGACGCTCCTACAATGAGCAGTTCTTC.

CDR3 protein: CASSAGQGAVGYGYTF. CDR3 DNA: TGCGCCAGCAGCGCGGGACAGGGGGCTGTAGGCTATGGCTACACCTTC. This chain connects TRBV5-1 to TRBJ1-2, with 12 bases lining up with TRBD1. This CDR3 spans 16 amino acids. The germline gives CDR1 SGHRS, CDR2 YFSETQ. Unmatched junction bases numbered 8, after V lost 4 bases and J lost 4 bases.

V usage is TRBV4-3 and J usage is TRBJ1-2; D gene ambiguous. The germline V and J ends were trimmed by 0 bases and 5 bases, with 16 bases remaining between them. This CDR3 spans 16 amino acids. Germline V gives CDR1 LGHNA, CDR2 YSLEER. CDR3 bases: TGCGCCAGCAGCCAAGAGTCAGCCAGCCTAGTATATGGCTACACCTTC. This sequence encodes CASSQESASLVYGYTF.

V and J are TRBV19 and TRBJ2-3; D possibly corresponds to TRBD2 (6 bases). This CDR3 has 12 amino acids. V lost 5 bases and J lost 12, with 15 bases in between. CDR1 is LNHDA, CDR2 SQIVND, per germline (reference sequence). The CDR3, as DNA: TGTGCCAGTAGTCCGGCCCGGGAGATTCAGTATTTT. Translation: CASSPAREIQYF.

This clone was picked up one time. The chain carries TRBV5-6 and TRBJ2-7, with 11 positions matching TRBD2. J lost 4 bases, V lost 4 bases, and 7 bases had no gene match. Germline loops: CDR1 SGHDT, CDR2 YYEEEE. This CDR3 comprises 15 residues. For the CDR3, the DNA is TGTGCCAGCAGCCCACTAGCGGGAGAGTCTTACGAGCAGTACTTC. It yields the protein CASSPLAGESYEQYF.